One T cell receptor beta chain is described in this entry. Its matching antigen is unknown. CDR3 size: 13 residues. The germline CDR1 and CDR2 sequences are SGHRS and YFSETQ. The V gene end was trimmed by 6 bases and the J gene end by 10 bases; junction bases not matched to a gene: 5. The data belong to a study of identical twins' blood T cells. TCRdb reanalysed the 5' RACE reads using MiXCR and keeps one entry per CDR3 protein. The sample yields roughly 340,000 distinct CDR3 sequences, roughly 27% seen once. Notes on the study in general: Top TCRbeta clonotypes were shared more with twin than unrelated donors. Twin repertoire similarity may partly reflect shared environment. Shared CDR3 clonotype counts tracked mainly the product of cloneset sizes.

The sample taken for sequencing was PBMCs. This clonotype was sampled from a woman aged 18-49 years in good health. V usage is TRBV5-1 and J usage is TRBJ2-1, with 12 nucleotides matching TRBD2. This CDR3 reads CASTSGGAQEQFF. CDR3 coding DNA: TGCGCCAGCACTAGCGGGGGGGCACAGGAGCAGTTCTTC.